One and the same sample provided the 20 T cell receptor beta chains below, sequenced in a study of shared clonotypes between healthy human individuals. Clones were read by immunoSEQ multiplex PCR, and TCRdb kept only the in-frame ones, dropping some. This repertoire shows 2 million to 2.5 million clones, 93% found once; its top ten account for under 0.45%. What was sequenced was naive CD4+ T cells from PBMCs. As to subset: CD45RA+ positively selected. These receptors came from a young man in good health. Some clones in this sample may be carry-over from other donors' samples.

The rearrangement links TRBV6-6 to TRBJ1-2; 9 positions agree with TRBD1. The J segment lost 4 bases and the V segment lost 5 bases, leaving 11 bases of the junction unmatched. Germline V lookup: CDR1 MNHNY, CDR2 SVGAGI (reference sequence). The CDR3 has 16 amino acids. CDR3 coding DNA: TGTGCCAGCAGTCGCCCCAGCGGGGGACAGGGCTATGGCTACACCTTC. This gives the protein CASSRPSGGQGYGYTF.

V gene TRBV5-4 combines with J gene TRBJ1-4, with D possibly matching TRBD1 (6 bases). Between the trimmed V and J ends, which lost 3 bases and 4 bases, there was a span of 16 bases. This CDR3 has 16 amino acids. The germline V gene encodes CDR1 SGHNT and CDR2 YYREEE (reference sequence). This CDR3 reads CASSSQPDRSNEKLFF. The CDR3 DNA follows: TGTGCCAGCAGCTCTCAACCAGACAGGAGTAATGAAAAACTGTTTTTT.

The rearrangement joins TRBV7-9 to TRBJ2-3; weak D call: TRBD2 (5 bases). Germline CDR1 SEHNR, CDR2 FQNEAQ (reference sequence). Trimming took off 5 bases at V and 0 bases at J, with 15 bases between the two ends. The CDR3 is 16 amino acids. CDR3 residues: CASSPPRGWSTDTQYF. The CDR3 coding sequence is TGTGCCAGCAGCCCCCCCCGAGGGTGGAGCACAGATACGCAGTATTTT.

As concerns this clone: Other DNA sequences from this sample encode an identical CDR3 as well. This CDR3 reads CASSLGGTANTEAFF. The CDR3 DNA reads as TGCGCCAGCAGCTTGGGAGGGACGGCGAACACTGAAGCTTTCTTT. The chain combines TRBV5-1 with TRBJ1-1; tentative D call: TRBD1 (5 bases). V was shortened by 0 bases and J by 1 base, with 10 bases between the two germline ends. Germline values: CDR1 SGHRS, CDR2 YFSETQ. The CDR3 totals 15 residues.

CDR3 amino acids: CASSPESWDRGSEKLFF. In nucleotides, the CDR3 is TGTGCCAGCTCACCAGAAAGTTGGGACAGGGGTAGTGAAAAACTGTTTTTT. The V call is TRBV18, the J call TRBJ1-4; the match to TRBD1 covers 10 bases. The CDR3 runs to 17 residues. V shed 2 bases, J shed 7 bases, and the junction held 10 bases outside the gene matches. Per germline, CDR1 KGHSH and CDR2 LQKENI.

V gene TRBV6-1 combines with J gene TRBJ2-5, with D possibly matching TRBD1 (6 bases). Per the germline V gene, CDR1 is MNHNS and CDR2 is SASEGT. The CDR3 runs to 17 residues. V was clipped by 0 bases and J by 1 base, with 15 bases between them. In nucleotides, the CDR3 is TGTGCCAGCAGTGAAGCGCTAGAGGGGGACCCCCAAGAGACCCAGTACTTC. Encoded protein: CASSEALEGDPQETQYF.

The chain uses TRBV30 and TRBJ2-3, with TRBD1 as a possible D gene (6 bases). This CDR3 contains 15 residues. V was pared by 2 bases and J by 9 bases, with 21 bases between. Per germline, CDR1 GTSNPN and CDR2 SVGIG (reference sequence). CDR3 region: CAWSLSHRGQRTQYF. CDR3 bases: TGTGCCTGGAGTTTGTCTCATCGCGGACAGAGAACGCAGTATTTT.

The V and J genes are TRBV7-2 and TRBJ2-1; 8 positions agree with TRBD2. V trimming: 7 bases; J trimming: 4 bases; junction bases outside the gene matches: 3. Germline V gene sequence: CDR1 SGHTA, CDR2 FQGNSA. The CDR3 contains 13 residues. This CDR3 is CASIPGGYNEQFF. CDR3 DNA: TGTGCCAGCATTCCGGGGGGGTACAATGAGCAGTTCTTC.

CDR3 in amino acids: CAWSGDIESTEAFF. In DNA form, the CDR3 reads TGTGCCTGGAGTGGGGACATTGAGAGCACTGAAGCTTTCTTT. This sequence joins TRBV30 and TRBJ1-1; possible D gene TRBD1, 6 bases. V lost 1 base and J lost 4, with 13 bases in between. The CDR3 contains 14 residues. Germline-derived CDR1 and CDR2 are GTSNPN and SVGIG (reference sequence).

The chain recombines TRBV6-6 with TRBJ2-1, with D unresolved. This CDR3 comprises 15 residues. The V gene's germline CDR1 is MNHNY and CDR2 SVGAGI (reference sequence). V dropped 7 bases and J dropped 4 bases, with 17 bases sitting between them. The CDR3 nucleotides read TGTGCCAGCACCAAAATGGCTAACTCTTACAATGAGCAGTTCTTC. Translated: CASTKMANSYNEQFF.

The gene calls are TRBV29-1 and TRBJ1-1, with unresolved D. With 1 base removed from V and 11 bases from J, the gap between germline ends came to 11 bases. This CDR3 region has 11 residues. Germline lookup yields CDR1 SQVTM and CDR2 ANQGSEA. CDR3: CSVEGNRFAFF. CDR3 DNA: TGCAGCGTTGAAGGGAACCGTTTCGCTTTCTTT.

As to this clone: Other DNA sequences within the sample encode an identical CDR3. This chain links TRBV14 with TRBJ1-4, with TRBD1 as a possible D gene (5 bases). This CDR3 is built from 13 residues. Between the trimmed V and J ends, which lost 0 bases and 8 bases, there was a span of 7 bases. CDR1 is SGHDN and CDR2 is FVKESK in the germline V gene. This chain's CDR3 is CASSQDRGEKLFF. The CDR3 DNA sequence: TGTGCCAGCAGCCAAGACCGGGGGGAAAAACTGTTTTTT.

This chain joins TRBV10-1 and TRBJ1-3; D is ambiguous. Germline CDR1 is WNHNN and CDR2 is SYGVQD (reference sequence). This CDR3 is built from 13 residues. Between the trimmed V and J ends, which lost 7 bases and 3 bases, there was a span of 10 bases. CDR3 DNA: TGCGCCAGCACCCCAGGCAATGGAAACACCATATATTTT. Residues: CASTPGNGNTIYF.

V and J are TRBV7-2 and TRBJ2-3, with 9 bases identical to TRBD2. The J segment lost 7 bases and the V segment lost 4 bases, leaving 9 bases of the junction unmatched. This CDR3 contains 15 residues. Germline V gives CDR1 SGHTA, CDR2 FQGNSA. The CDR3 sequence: CASSSVGTSPYTQYF. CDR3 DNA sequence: TGTGCCAGCAGCTCTGTGGGGACTAGCCCCTATACGCAGTATTTT. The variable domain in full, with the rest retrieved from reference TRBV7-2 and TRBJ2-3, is GAGVSQSPSNKVTEKGKDVELRCDPISGHTALYWYRQSLGQGLEFLIYFQGNSAPDKSGLPSDRFSAERTGGSVSTLTIQRTQQEDSAVYLCASSSVGTSPYTQYFGPGTRLTVL.

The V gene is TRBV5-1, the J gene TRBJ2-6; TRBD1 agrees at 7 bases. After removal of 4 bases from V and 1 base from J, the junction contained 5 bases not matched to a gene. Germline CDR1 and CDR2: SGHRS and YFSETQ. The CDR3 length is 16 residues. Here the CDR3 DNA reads TGCGCCAGCAGCCCCCTACAGGGGTCTGGGGCCAACGTCCTGACTTTC. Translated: CASSPLQGSGANVLTF.

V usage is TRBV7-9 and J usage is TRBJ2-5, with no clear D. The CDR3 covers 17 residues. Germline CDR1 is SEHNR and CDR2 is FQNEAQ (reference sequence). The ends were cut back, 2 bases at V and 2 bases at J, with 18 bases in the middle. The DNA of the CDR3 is TGTGCCAGCAGCTTAAAATCCTTATATGGGGATCAAGAGACCCAGTACTTC. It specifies CASSLKSLYGDQETQYF.

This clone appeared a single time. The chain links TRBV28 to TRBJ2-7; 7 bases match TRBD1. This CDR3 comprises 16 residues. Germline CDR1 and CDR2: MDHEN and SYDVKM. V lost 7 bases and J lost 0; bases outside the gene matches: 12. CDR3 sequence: CASIHPTGPSSYEQYF. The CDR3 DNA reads TGTGCCAGCATCCACCCGACAGGGCCGAGCTCCTACGAGCAGTACTTC.

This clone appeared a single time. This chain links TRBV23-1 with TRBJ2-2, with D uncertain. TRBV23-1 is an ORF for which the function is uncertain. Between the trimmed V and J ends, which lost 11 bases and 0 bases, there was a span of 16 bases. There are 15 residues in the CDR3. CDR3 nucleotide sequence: TGCGCCTCCCAAAGAACGGATACGAACACCGGGGAGCTGTTTTTT. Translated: CASQRTDTNTGELFF.

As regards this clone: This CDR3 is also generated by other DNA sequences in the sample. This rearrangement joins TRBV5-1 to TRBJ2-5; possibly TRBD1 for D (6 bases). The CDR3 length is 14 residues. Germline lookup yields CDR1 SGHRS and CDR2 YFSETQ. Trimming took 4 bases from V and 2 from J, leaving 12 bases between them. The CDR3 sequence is CASSRGTLQETQYF. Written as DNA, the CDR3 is TGCGCCAGCAGCAGGGGGACGTTGCAAGAGACCCAGTACTTC.

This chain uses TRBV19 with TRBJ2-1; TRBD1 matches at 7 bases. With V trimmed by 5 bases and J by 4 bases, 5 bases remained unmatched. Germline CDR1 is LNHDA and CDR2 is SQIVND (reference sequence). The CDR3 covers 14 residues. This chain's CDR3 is CASSEGDSYNEQFF. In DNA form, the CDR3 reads TGTGCCAGTAGTGAGGGGGACAGTTACAATGAGCAGTTCTTC. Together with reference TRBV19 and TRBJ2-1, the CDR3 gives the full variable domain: DGGITQSPKYLFRKEGQNVTLSCEQNLNHDAMYWYRQDPGQGLRLIYYSQIVNDFQKGDIAEGYSVSREKKESFPLTVTSAQKNPTAFYLCASSEGDSYNEQFFGPGTRLTVL.